Shown below are 11 T cell receptor beta chains from a single sample sequenced in a study of cytomegalovirus exposure and HLA in healthy donors. In the PCR, 60 Vbeta and 13 Jbeta primers were used. The protocol was immunoSEQ multiplex PCR, while the TCRdb copy is restricted to in-frame clones and leaves out a portion. Seen here are about 140,000 clones, approximately 80% observed once, and the top ten hold 13% to 15%. Sequencing used PBMCs. Source of these receptors: a woman between 40 and 55 years old in good health and CMV-seronegative.

The chain couples TRBV7-8 to TRBJ2-1; the D gene is possibly TRBD2 (6 bases). V was clipped by 5 bases and J by 5 bases, with 16 bases between them. From germline, CDR1 is SGHVS and CDR2 FQNEAQ. The CDR3 has 15 amino acids. CDR3 DNA sequence: TGTGCCAGCAGCCTAACGCGGGGTATCCACAATGAGCAGTTCTTC. Its translation is CASSLTRGIHNEQFF.

The chain has TRBV4-2 and TRBJ2-1; no clear D gene. The CDR3 runs 15 residues. From germline, CDR1 is LGHNA and CDR2 YNFKEQ. Trimming shortened V by 0 bases and J by 5 bases, and 11 bases separated the two germline ends. For the CDR3, the DNA is TGTGCCAGCAGCCAAGAGGCCCCTCCGCACAATGAGCAGTTCTTC. Amino acids: CASSQEAPPHNEQFF.

The J gene is TRBJ2-7, the V gene TRBV4-1; D not certain. Germline V gene sequence: CDR1 MGHRA, CDR2 YSYEKL. The CDR3 contains 13 residues. Trimming pared 1 base from V and 0 bases from J, leaving 4 bases between. The CDR3, as DNA: TGCGCCAGCAGCCAAGGGGCCTCCTACGAGCAGTACTTC. As protein: CASSQGASYEQYF.

The J gene is TRBJ2-7, the V gene TRBV28; perhaps TRBD2 as D (7 bases). Trimming removed 5 bases from V and 7 bases from J, with 21 bases in between. This CDR3 has 15 amino acids. CDR1 is MDHEN and CDR2 is SYDVKM in the germline V gene. The chain's CDR3 is CASSLRGGLNREQYF. The CDR3 nucleotides read TGTGCCAGCAGTCTGAGGGGGGGGCTGAATAGAGAGCAGTACTTC.

This chain joins TRBV9 and TRBJ1-2, with D possibly matching TRBD1 (6 bases). The CDR3 covers 13 residues. Trimming removed 4 bases at V and 5 bases at J, with 12 bases between. Per germline, CDR1 SGDLS and CDR2 YYNGEE. Written as DNA, the CDR3 is TGTGCCAGCAGCCCCGACAGGTTGTATGGCTACACCTTC. It is translated as CASSPDRLYGYTF.

The chain uses TRBV15 and TRBJ2-1; TRBD1 matches 8 bases. Germline V CDR1 and CDR2: LNHNV, YYDKDF (reference sequence). Trimming cost V 0 bases and J 8 bases; bases outside gene matches: 9. The CDR3 loop spans 16 amino acids. CDR3 protein: CATSRDYGTGNYEQFF. For the CDR3, the DNA is TGTGCCACCAGCAGAGATTATGGGACAGGTAATTATGAGCAGTTCTTC. Combining the CDR3 with reference TRBV15 and TRBJ2-1 gives the whole variable domain DAMVIQNPRYQVTQFGKPVTLSCSQTLNHNVMYWYQQKSSQAPKLLFHYYDKDFNNEADTPDNFQSRRPNTSFCFLDIRSPGLGDTAMYLCATSRDYGTGNYEQFFGPGTRLTVL.

With regard to this clone: An end of the junction does not agree with germline; a read error may underlie this. The chain recombines TRBV7-9 with TRBJ1-3, with D unresolved. Per germline, CDR1 SEHNR and CDR2 FQNEAQ (reference sequence). This CDR3 is built from 13 residues. DNA of the CDR3: TGTTCCAGCAAATATAGCTCTGGAAACACCATATATTTT. This encodes CSSKYSSGNTIYF. The full variable domain, rest sourced from reference TRBV7-9 and TRBJ1-3, is DTGVSQNPRHKITKRGQNVTFRCDPISEHNRLYWYRQTLGQGPEFLTYFQNEAQLEKSRLLSDRFSAERPKGSFSTLEIQRTEQGDSAMYLCSSKYSSGNTIYFGEGSWLTVV.

V is TRBV5-4 and J is TRBJ1-2, with a tentative D call TRBD1 (5 bases). Germline assignment: CDR1 SGHNT and CDR2 YYREEE (reference sequence). The CDR3 sequence is 15 residues long. V gave up 1 base and J gave up 4 bases, with 14 bases separating them. The CDR3 region is CASSLIAGEGYGYTF. The CDR3, as DNA: TGTGCCAGCAGCTTGATCGCGGGGGAGGGCTATGGCTACACCTTC. The variable domain in full, with the rest retrieved from reference TRBV5-4 and TRBJ1-2, is ETGVTQSPTHLIKTRGQQVTLRCSSQSGHNTVSWYQQALGQGPQFIFQYYREEENGRGNFPPRFSGLQFPNYSSELNVNALELDDSALYLCASSLIAGEGYGYTFGSGTRLTVV.

This clone has only a few counts. The rearrangement joins TRBV28 to TRBJ1-2; D uncertain. CDR1 MDHEN and CDR2 SYDVKM come from the germline V gene. The V gene lost 6 bases and the J gene lost 3 bases, with 11 bases spanning the gap. This CDR3 has 13 amino acids. CDR3 residues: CASRRTGDYGYTF. Written as DNA, the CDR3 is TGTGCCAGCAGGCGGACTGGGGACTATGGCTACACCTTC.

J is TRBJ1-1 and V is TRBV7-2, with D unresolved. V was trimmed by 2 bases and J by 3 bases, leaving 7 bases between them. The V gene's germline CDR1 is SGHTA and CDR2 FQGNSA. The CDR3 covers 13 residues. The CDR3 region has the DNA TGTGCCAGCAGCTTAATGCAGGACACTGAAGCTTTCTTT. It yields the protein CASSLMQDTEAFF.

The V gene is TRBV14, the J gene TRBJ1-5; no clear D. The length of the CDR3 is 13 residues. Per the germline V gene, CDR1 is SGHDN and CDR2 is FVKESK. Trimming removed 1 base from V and 4 bases from J, with 5 bases in between. CDR3 loop: CASSQGLNQPQHF. Here the CDR3 DNA reads TGTGCCAGCAGCCAAGGCCTAAATCAGCCCCAGCATTTT. Based on the CDR3 plus reference TRBV14 and TRBJ1-5, the full variable domain is EAGVTQFPSHSVIEKGQTVTLRCDPISGHDNLYWYRRVMGKEIKFLLHFVKESKQDESGMPNNRFLAERTGGTYSTLKVQPAELEDSGVYFCASSQGLNQPQHFGDGTRLSIL.